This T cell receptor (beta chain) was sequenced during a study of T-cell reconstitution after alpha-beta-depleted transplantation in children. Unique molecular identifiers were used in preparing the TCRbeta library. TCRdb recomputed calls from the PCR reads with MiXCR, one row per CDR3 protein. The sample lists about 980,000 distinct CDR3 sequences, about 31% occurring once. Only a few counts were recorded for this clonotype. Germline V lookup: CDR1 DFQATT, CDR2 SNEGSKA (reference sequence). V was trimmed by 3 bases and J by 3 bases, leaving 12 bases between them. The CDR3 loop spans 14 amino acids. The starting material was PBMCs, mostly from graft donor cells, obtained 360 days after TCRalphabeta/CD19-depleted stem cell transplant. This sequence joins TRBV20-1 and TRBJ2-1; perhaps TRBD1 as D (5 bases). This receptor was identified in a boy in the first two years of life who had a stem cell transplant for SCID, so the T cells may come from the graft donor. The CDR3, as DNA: TGCAGTGCTAGCTCAGGGCTCTACTACAATGAGCAGTTCTTC. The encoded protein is CSASSGLYYNEQFF.